Below are 5 T cell receptor beta chains sequenced from a single sample in a study of identical twins. TCRdb reprocessed the 5' RACE reads with MiXCR, giving one entry per CDR3 protein. This sample yields 410,000 or so distinct CDR3 sequences, of which approximately 18% are seen a single time; 12% belongs to the top ten. The source material was naive T cells sorted from blood. These receptors originate from a man aged 45-60 years in good health.

This clonotype showed up just a few times. The gene calls are TRBV29-1 and TRBJ1-1, with D maybe TRBD1 (5 bases). Deletions cut 7 bases from V and 1 base from J, with 13 bases between. The CDR3 spans 13 residues. In germline, CDR1 is SQVTM, CDR2 ANQGSEA. CDR3 loop: CSARGLQNTEAFF. The CDR3 DNA is TGCAGCGCCCGGGGCCTGCAGAACACTGAAGCTTTCTTT.

This CDR3 is CASSYLSVNQPQHF. Here the CDR3 DNA reads TGTGCCAGCAGTTACTTGTCAGTCAATCAGCCCCAGCATTTT. The rearrangement uses TRBV6-2 or TRBV6-3 and TRBJ1-5; D is ambiguous. Germline lookup yields CDR1 MNHEY and CDR2 SVGEGT. CDR3 length: 14 residues. Trimming took 1 base from V and 3 from J, leaving 7 bases between them.

This clonotype was detected a few times. The chain employs TRBV29-1 and TRBJ2-3, with 9 bases fitting TRBD2. From germline, CDR1 is SQVTM and CDR2 ANQGSEA. V trimming: 5 bases; J trimming: 7 bases; junction bases outside the gene matches: 10. The CDR3 contains 14 residues. Written as DNA, the CDR3 is TGCAGCGTTTGGGGCGGGGGGGCTACATATACGCAGTATTTT. This codes for CSVWGGGATYTQYF.

A few counts support this clonotype. The chain has TRBV29-1 and TRBJ1-1; maybe TRBD1 (5 bases). The CDR3 sequence is 11 residues long. From germline, CDR1 is SQVTM and CDR2 ANQGSEA. Trimming left V 2 bases short and J 6 bases short, with 7 bases between. The CDR3 here is CSVERGAEAFF. The CDR3 DNA reads TGCAGCGTTGAAAGGGGAGCTGAAGCTTTCTTT.

The sample holds many counts of this clonotype. This sequence joins TRBV10-3 and TRBJ2-5; 10 bases are a match to TRBD1. Losses at the gene ends were 3 bases for V and 5 bases for J; bases not matched to a gene: 9. From germline, CDR1 is ENHRY and CDR2 SYGVKD. The CDR3 extends over 16 amino acids. DNA of the CDR3: TGTGCCATCAGTGAACTTTCCGGGACAGGGGATGAGACCCAGTACTTC. Amino acids: CAISELSGTGDETQYF.